This TCR beta chain was recorded in a study of blood T cell repertoires in COVID-19. Background on the study: The study drew acute and convalescent COVID-19 samples from the United States, Italy and Spain. The cDNA or gDNA used as material had been derived from T cells, B-cell-depleted T cells, or PBMCs.

In the original workflow: Cell counts per sample came from amplifying reference gene primers. This table comes from immunoSEQ multiplex PCR, and its TCRdb copy is limited to in-frame clones, with some not included. The DNA was the basis for D and trimming; V, J and clone size are from that table. Of roughly 330,000 clones listed, about 82% are singletons. The sample taken for sequencing was peripheral blood. This TCR was sampled from a woman aged 45-60 years with acute or convalescent COVID-19.

CDR3 coding DNA: TGTGCCAGCAGCTTAGTAGGACAGGGCTACGAGCAGTACTTC. Its protein product is CASSLVGQGYEQYF. This rearrangement joins TRBV7-8 to TRBJ2-7; TRBD1 agrees at 8 bases. Unmatched junction bases numbered 2, after V lost 1 base and J lost 3 bases. The germline V gene has CDR1 SGHVS and CDR2 FQNEAQ. The CDR3 has 14 amino acids.